This T cell receptor (beta chain) is from a study of CD8 T cells in ankylosing spondylitis. Study-level findings and limits: Disease-linked clones reportedly showed significant enrichment in matched ankylosing spondylitis synovial fluid. Several highly homologous variants made up a TCR beta motif, and this motif appeared characteristic of ankylosing spondylitis blood.

Trimming took 3 bases from V and 5 from J, leaving 10 bases between them. This CDR3 has 12 residues. The germline V gene encodes CDR1 GTSNPN and CDR2 SVGIG (reference sequence). Worth noting for this clonotype: No antigen is known for it.

TCRdb reanalysed the 5' RACE reads using MiXCR and keeps one entry per CDR3 protein. Of 150,000 or so distinct CDR3 sequences listed, approximately 9% are singletons. The specimen sequenced was blood, either unsorted or a sorted T cell fraction (not recorded which). The clonotype comes from a female donor with ankylosing spondylitis or in good health (not recorded which). The chain couples TRBV30 to TRBJ1-1; D not certain. This CDR3 reads CAWSSGGTEAFF. In nucleotides, the CDR3 is TGTGCCTGGAGCTCAGGAGGAACTGAAGCTTTCTTT.